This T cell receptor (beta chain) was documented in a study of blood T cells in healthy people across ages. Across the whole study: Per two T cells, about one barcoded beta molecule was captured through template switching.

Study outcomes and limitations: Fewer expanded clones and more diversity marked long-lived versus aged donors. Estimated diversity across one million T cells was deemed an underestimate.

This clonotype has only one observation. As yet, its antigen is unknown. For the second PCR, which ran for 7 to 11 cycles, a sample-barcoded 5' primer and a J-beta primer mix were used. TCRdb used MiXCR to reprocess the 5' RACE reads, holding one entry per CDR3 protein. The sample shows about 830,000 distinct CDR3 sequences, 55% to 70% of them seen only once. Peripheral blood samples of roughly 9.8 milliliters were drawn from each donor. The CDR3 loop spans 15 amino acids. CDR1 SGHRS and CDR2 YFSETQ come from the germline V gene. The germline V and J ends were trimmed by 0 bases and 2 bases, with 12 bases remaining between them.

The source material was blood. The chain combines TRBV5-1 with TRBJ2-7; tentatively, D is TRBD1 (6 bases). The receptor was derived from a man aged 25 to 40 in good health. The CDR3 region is CASSLGAGTTYEQYF. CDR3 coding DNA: TGCGCCAGCAGCTTGGGGGCCGGGACAACCTACGAGCAGTACTTC.